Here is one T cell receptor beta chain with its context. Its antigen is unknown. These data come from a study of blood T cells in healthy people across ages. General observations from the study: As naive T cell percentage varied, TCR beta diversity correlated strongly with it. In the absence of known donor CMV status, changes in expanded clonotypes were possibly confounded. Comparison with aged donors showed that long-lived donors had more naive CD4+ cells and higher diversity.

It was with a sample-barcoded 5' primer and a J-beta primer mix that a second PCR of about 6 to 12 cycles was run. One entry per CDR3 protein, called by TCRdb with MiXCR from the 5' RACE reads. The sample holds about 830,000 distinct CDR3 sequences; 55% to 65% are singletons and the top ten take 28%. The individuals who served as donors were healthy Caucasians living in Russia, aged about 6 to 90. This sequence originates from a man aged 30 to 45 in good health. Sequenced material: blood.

CDR3 residues: CSALGLLGPSTDTQYF. In DNA form, the CDR3 reads TGCAGTGCTTTGGGGCTGTTAGGGCCAAGCACAGATACGCAGTATTTT. The chain has TRBV20-1 and TRBJ2-3, with D possibly being TRBD1 (5 bases). The V gene's germline CDR1 is DFQATT and CDR2 SNEGSKA (reference sequence). Trimming removed 5 bases from V and 0 bases from J, with 18 bases in between. This CDR3 spans 16 amino acids.